This entry describes one TCR beta chain. CDR3 length: 14 residues. Trimming cost V 6 bases and J 0 bases, with 9 bases left between them. The germline CDR1 and CDR2 sequences are SEHNR and FQNEAQ (reference sequence). Time point defined: persistent/refractory GD, antithyroid drugs over 5 years with positive TRAb. Extracted RNA from PBMCs served as the source of the TCR library. An endocrinology department in Xi'an, China, supplied the patients. Sequencing libraries for TCR beta were prepared with iRepertoire HTBI primers and Arm-PCR of CDR3 regions. TCRdb independently ran MiXCR on the multiplex PCR reads; one entry per CDR3 protein. Of some 340,000 distinct CDR3 sequences listed, roughly 24% are singletons. The data are from a study of regulatory T cells in long-lasting Graves disease. Study summary: With positive TSH receptor antibodies and over 5 years of antithyroid drugs, Graves' disease was considered persistent.

Sequences were derived from peripheral blood mononuclear cells (PBMCs), sampled when the disease was refractory, from a patient treated with antithyroid drugs. The rearrangement uses TRBV7-9 and TRBJ2-1; tentative D call: TRBD1 (5 bases). The clonotype originates from a woman aged 40 to 50 with Graves disease. This CDR3 is CASSYDSSYNEQFF. Written as DNA, the CDR3 is TGTGCCAGCAGTTACGACAGCTCCTACAATGAGCAGTTCTTC.